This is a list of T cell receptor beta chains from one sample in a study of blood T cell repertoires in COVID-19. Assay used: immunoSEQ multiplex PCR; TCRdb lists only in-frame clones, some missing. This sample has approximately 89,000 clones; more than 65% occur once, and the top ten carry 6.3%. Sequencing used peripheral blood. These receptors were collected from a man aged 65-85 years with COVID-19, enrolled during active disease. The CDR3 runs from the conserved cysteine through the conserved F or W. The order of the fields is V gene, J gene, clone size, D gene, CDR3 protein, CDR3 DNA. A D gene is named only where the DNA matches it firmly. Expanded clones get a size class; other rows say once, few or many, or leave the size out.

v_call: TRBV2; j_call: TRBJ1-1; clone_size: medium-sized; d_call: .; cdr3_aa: CASNRQEEAFF; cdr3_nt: TGTGCCAGCAATCGACAGGAGGAAGCTTTCTTT
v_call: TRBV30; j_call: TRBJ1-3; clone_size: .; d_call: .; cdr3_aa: CAWSIGGAAGNTIYF; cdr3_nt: TGTGCCTGGAGTATAGGGGGGGCGGCTGGAAACACCATATATTTT
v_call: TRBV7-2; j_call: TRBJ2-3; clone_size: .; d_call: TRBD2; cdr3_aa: CASSLRGWTDTQYF; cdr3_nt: TGTGCCAGCAGCTTGCGGGGGTGGACAGATACGCAGTATTTT
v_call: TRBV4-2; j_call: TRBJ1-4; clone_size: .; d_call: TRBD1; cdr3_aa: CASSQGGQVLNEKLFF; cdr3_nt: TGTGCCAGCAGCCAAGGGGGACAGGTACTTAATGAAAAACTGTTTTTT
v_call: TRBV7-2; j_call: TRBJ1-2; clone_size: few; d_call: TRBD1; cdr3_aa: CASSQPGQGVYGYTF; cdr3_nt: TGTGCCAGCAGCCAACCGGGACAGGGAGTTTATGGCTACACCTTC
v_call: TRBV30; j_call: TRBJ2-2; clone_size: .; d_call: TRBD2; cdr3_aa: CAWSVQAGAPRELFF; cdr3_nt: TGTGCCTGGAGTGTACAAGCGGGAGCGCCCCGGGAGCTGTTTTTT
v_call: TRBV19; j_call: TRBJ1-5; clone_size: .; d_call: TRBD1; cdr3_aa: CASSIFGQGANQPQHF; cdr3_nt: TGTGCCAGTAGTATCTTCGGACAGGGGGCGAATCAGCCCCAGCATTTT
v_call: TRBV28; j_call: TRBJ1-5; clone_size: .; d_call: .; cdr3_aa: CASSSLRGGPNQPQHF; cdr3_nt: TGTGCCAGCAGTTCCCTGAGGGGGGGCCCCAATCAGCCCCAGCATTTT
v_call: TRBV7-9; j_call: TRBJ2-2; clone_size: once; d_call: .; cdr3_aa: CASSRESTGELFF; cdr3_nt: TGTGCCAGCAGCCGGGAGTCCACCGGGGAGCTGTTTTTT
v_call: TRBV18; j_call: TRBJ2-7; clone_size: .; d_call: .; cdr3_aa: CASSPDTREGQYF; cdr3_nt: TGTGCCAGCTCACCAGACACCCGTGAAGGGCAGTACTTC
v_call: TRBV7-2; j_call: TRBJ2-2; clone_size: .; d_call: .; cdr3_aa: CASSPGLANTGELFF; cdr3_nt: TGTGCCAGCAGCCCGGGACTCGCGAACACCGGGGAGCTGTTTTTT